This T cell receptor beta chain was captured by sequencing in a study of shared clonotypes between healthy human individuals. Germline values: CDR1 LGHNA, CDR2 YSLEER. V lost 4 bases to trimming and J lost 0 bases; unmatched junction nucleotides: 4. The CDR3 covers 17 residues. Libraries were prepared by immunoSEQ multiplex PCR; TCRdb keeps only in-frame clonotypes and omits some of them. The table shows millions of clones, with more than 80% occurring only once. What was sequenced was naive CD4+ T cells sorted from blood. The subset here: CD45RA+ positively selected. This chain joins TRBV4-3 and TRBJ2-3; 13 nucleotides align to TRBD2. The source of this sequence is a man between 18 and 29 years old in good health. The CDR3 DNA reads as TGCGCCAGCAGCCGGGGGACTAGCGGGGCTAGCACAGATACGCAGTATTTT. This encodes CASSRGTSGASTDTQYF.